This T cell receptor (beta chain) was sequenced in a study of blood T cell repertoires in COVID-19. As for the study in general: Samples taken during acute and convalescent COVID-19 were collected in the United States, Italy and Spain. In each case, the material was cDNA or gDNA derived from T cells, B-cell-depleted T cells, or PBMCs.

Methods used by the authors: Nucleated cell counts were estimated from reference gene primer amplification. Repertoires were generated with immunoSEQ multiplex PCR, while TCRdb's copy carries only in-frame clones and drops some. The D gene and trimming were derived from the DNA, and the V and J assignments and clone size from that table. Among 150,000 to 200,000 clones, roughly 89% were seen once, and the ten largest hold around 7%. V was pared by 4 bases and J by 5 bases, with 10 bases of the junction left unmatched. The CDR3 sequence is 16 residues long. CDR1 and CDR2 (germline): MDHEN, SYDVKM. The receptor's source is a man aged 35-49 years with acute or convalescent COVID-19. The gene calls are TRBV28 and TRBJ1-4; 7 nucleotides align to TRBD1. What was sequenced was peripheral blood. CDR3 in DNA: TGTGCCAGCAGTTCGAAACAGGGGAGGAGGAATGAAAAACTGTTTTTT. This sequence encodes CASSSKQGRRNEKLFF.